This TCR beta chain was obtained from a study of CD8 T cells in ankylosing spondylitis. Study-wide results and caveats: Typical of ankylosing spondylitis blood, it appeared, was a TCR beta motif of fewer than ten highly homologous variants.

As concerns this clonotype: Its antigen is currently unknown.

Using its own MiXCR run on the 5' RACE reads, TCRdb lists one record per CDR3 protein. The sample records 750,000 to 850,000 distinct CDR3 sequences, 12% being singletons. In germline, CDR1 is SGHVS, CDR2 FQNEAQ. V was shortened by 4 bases and J by 8 bases, with 15 bases between the two germline ends. The CDR3 length is 14 residues. This receptor was obtained from a male donor with ankylosing spondylitis. Input material: blood, either unsorted or a sorted T cell fraction (not recorded which). The chain uses TRBV7-8 and TRBJ2-1, with D possibly being TRBD1 (5 bases). For the CDR3, the DNA is TGTGCCAGCAGCTCTACCAGAAGGGGTGATGAGCAGTTCTTC. Its translation is CASSSTRRGDEQFF. Filled out from reference TRBV7-8 and TRBJ2-1, the complete variable domain reads GAGVSQSPRYKVAKRGQDVALRCDPISGHVSLFWYQQALGQGPEFLTYFQNEAQLDKSGLPSDRFFAERPEGSVSTLKIQRTQQEDSAVYLCASSSTRRGDEQFFGPGTRLTVL.